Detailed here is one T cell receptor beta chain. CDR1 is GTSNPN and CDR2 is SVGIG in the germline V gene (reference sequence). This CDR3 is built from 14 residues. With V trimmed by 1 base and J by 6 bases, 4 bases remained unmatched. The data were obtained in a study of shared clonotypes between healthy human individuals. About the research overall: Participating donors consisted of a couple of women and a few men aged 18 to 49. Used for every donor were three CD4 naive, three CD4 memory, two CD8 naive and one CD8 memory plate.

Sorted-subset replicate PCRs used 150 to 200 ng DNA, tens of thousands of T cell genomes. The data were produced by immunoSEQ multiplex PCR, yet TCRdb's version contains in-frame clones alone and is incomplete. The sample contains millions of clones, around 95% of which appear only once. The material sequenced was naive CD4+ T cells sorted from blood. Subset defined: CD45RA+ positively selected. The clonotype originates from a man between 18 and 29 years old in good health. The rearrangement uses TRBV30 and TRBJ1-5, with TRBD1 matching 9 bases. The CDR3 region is CAWSADRGSQPQHF. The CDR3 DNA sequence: TGTGCCTGGAGTGCCGACAGGGGGAGTCAGCCCCAGCATTTT.